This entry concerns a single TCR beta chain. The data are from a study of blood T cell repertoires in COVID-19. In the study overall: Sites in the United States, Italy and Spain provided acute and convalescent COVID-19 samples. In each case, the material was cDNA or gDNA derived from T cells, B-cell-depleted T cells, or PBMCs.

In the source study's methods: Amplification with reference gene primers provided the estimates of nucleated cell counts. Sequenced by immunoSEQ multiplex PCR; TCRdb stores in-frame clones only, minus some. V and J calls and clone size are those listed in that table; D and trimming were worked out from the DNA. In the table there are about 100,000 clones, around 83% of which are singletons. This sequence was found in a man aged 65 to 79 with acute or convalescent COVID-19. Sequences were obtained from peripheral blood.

The CDR3 region has the DNA TGTGCCAGCAGCCAAGATCAACACAGCAAGTTCTCCTACGAGCAGTACTTC. This codes for CASSQDQHSKFSYEQYF. The chain has TRBV14 and TRBJ2-7; D is unresolved. Germline V gene lookup returns CDR1 SGHDN and CDR2 FVKESK. Trimming stripped 0 bases from V and 0 bases from J, with 15 bases between. There are 17 residues in the CDR3.